Listed below are T cell receptor beta chains from one sample, sequenced in a study of OX40 agonist ivuxolimab in advanced cancers. TCRdb's table, derived via immunoSEQ multiplex PCR, lists solely in-frame clones and lacks some. The table records approximately 90,000 clones, about 85% of them present only once. The sequenced sample was CD4+ or CD8+ T cells sorted from blood, obtained in a trial of the OX40 agonist ivuxolimab. The source of these receptors is an adult with an advanced solid tumor such as melanoma, head and neck, liver or kidney cancer. CDR3s include the opening cysteine and the closing phenylalanine or tryptophan. D genes are given only for firm matches. Where a row states a size, it is once, few, many or the class of an expanded clone; other rows omit it.

j_call: TRBJ2-7; v_call: TRBV7-9; clone_size: NA; d_call: NA; cdr3_aa: CASSLVWEEQYF; cdr3_nt: TGTGCCAGCAGCTTAGTCTGGGAGGAGCAGTACTTC
j_call: TRBJ1-5; v_call: TRBV6-1; clone_size: once; d_call: TRBD1; cdr3_aa: CASRSTGGVGQPQHF; cdr3_nt: TGTGCCAGCAGAAGCACAGGGGGCGTCGGTCAGCCCCAGCATTTT
j_call: TRBJ1-1; v_call: TRBV14; clone_size: NA; d_call: NA; cdr3_aa: CASSQLSPGSTEAFF; cdr3_nt: TGTGCCAGCAGCCAATTATCCCCAGGGTCCACTGAAGCTTTCTTT
j_call: TRBJ2-7; v_call: TRBV10-3; clone_size: few; d_call: TRBD1; cdr3_aa: CAISGQGTYEQYF; cdr3_nt: TGTGCCATCAGTGGACAGGGGACCTACGAGCAGTACTTC
j_call: TRBJ2-7; v_call: TRBV4-2; clone_size: NA; d_call: TRBD2; cdr3_aa: CASSQDPSGIGDEQYF; cdr3_nt: TGTGCCAGCAGCCAAGATCCTAGCGGGATTGGTGACGAGCAGTACTTC
j_call: TRBJ2-7; v_call: TRBV6-6; clone_size: NA; d_call: NA; cdr3_aa: CASQESRVEYF; cdr3_nt: TGTGCCAGCCAGGAGTCCCGGGTTGAGTACTTC
j_call: TRBJ2-1; v_call: TRBV4-2; clone_size: NA; d_call: TRBD2; cdr3_aa: CASSQDLGKAGVPYNEQFF; cdr3_nt: TGTGCCAGCAGCCAAGATTTGGGGAAAGCGGGAGTCCCCTACAATGAGCAGTTCTTC
j_call: TRBJ2-7; v_call: TRBV6-6; clone_size: NA; d_call: NA; cdr3_aa: CASTSGVKEQYF; cdr3_nt: TGTGCCAGCACCTCAGGGGTTAAGGAGCAGTACTTC
j_call: TRBJ2-2; v_call: TRBV5-1; clone_size: NA; d_call: NA; cdr3_aa: CASRRLTNTGELFF; cdr3_nt: TGCGCCAGCAGGAGGCTTACCAACACCGGGGAGCTGTTTTTT
j_call: TRBJ2-7; v_call: TRBV5-6; clone_size: NA; d_call: TRBD2; cdr3_aa: CASSLGLAGTYEQYF; cdr3_nt: TGTGCCAGCAGTTTAGGACTAGCGGGTACCTACGAGCAGTACTTC
j_call: TRBJ1-3; v_call: TRBV5-4; clone_size: NA; d_call: NA; cdr3_aa: CASSLDRNRVENTIYF; cdr3_nt: TGTGCCAGCAGCTTAGACCGAAACAGGGTTGAAAACACCATATATTTT
j_call: TRBJ2-5; v_call: TRBV10-3; clone_size: NA; d_call: NA; cdr3_aa: CAISTESQETQYF; cdr3_nt: TGTGCCATCAGTACGGAGTCCCAAGAGACCCAGTACTTC
j_call: TRBJ1-4; v_call: TRBV5-8; clone_size: NA; d_call: TRBD1; cdr3_aa: CASSGRTGANEKLFF; cdr3_nt: TGTGCCAGCAGCGGAAGGACAGGAGCTAATGAAAAACTGTTTTTT
j_call: TRBJ2-6; v_call: TRBV30; clone_size: once; d_call: NA; cdr3_aa: CACGEVSSGANVLTF; cdr3_nt: TGTGCCTGCGGGGAGGTTTCCTCTGGGGCCAACGTCCTGACTTTC
j_call: TRBJ2-7; v_call: TRBV6-6; clone_size: NA; d_call: TRBD1; cdr3_aa: CASRGTDLYEQYF; cdr3_nt: TGTGCCAGCAGGGGGACAGATCTATACGAGCAGTACTTC
j_call: TRBJ2-5; v_call: TRBV27; clone_size: NA; d_call: NA; cdr3_aa: CASSGSPRGTQYF; cdr3_nt: TGTGCCAGCAGCGGGAGCCCACGAGGGACCCAGTACTTC
j_call: TRBJ2-1; v_call: TRBV5-1; clone_size: NA; d_call: NA; cdr3_aa: CASEEQPGVDEQFF; cdr3_nt: TGCGCCAGCGAGGAGCAGCCTGGGGTGGATGAGCAGTTCTTC
j_call: TRBJ1-5; v_call: TRBV4-1; clone_size: NA; d_call: NA; cdr3_aa: CASSIRDFSNQPQHF; cdr3_nt: TGCGCCAGCAGCATCCGGGATTTTAGCAATCAGCCCCAGCATTTT
j_call: TRBJ1-1; v_call: TRBV6-6; clone_size: NA; d_call: NA; cdr3_aa: CASSPSRVLNTEAFF; cdr3_nt: TGTGCCAGCAGTCCCTCGCGGGTTTTGAACACTGAAGCTTTCTTT
j_call: TRBJ2-1; v_call: TRBV29-1; clone_size: NA; d_call: TRBD1; cdr3_aa: CSVEEGDRGFAYNEQFF; cdr3_nt: TGCAGCGTTGAAGAAGGTGACAGGGGGTTCGCCTACAATGAGCAGTTCTTC
j_call: TRBJ2-3; v_call: TRBV29-1; clone_size: once; d_call: TRBD1; cdr3_aa: CSVERGQGGDTQYF; cdr3_nt: TGCAGCGTTGAACGGGGACAGGGTGGGGATACGCAGTATTTT
j_call: TRBJ2-7; v_call: TRBV11-1; clone_size: NA; d_call: NA; cdr3_aa: CASSRYGAGNEQYF; cdr3_nt: TGTGCCAGCAGCAGATATGGAGCCGGGAACGAGCAGTACTTC
j_call: TRBJ1-5; v_call: TRBV5-8; clone_size: NA; d_call: NA; cdr3_aa: CASSLMGSNQPQHF; cdr3_nt: TGTGCCAGCAGCTTGATGGGTAGCAATCAGCCCCAGCATTTT
j_call: TRBJ2-2; v_call: TRBV12-5; clone_size: NA; d_call: NA; cdr3_aa: CASGPLDLGTNTGELFF; cdr3_nt: TGTGCTAGTGGTCCCCTAGATCTCGGGACTAACACCGGGGAGCTGTTTTTT
j_call: TRBJ2-3; v_call: TRBV5-1; clone_size: NA; d_call: TRBD2; cdr3_aa: CASSSSTSGATDTQYF; cdr3_nt: TGCGCCAGCAGCTCTTCGACTAGCGGAGCCACAGATACGCAGTATTTT
j_call: TRBJ1-5; v_call: TRBV28; clone_size: NA; d_call: NA; cdr3_aa: CASSSQDSGQPQHF; cdr3_nt: TGTGCCAGCAGTTCCCAGGACTCTGGGCAGCCCCAGCATTTT
j_call: TRBJ2-1; v_call: TRBV7-9; clone_size: NA; d_call: NA; cdr3_aa: CASSPRGSGIHNEQFF; cdr3_nt: TGTGCCAGCAGCCCCAGGGGAAGCGGGATCCACAATGAGCAGTTCTTC
j_call: TRBJ1-5; v_call: TRBV15; clone_size: NA; d_call: TRBD1; cdr3_aa: CATTDYPGQGNQPQHF; cdr3_nt: TGTGCCACCACCGATTATCCGGGACAGGGAAATCAGCCCCAGCATTTT